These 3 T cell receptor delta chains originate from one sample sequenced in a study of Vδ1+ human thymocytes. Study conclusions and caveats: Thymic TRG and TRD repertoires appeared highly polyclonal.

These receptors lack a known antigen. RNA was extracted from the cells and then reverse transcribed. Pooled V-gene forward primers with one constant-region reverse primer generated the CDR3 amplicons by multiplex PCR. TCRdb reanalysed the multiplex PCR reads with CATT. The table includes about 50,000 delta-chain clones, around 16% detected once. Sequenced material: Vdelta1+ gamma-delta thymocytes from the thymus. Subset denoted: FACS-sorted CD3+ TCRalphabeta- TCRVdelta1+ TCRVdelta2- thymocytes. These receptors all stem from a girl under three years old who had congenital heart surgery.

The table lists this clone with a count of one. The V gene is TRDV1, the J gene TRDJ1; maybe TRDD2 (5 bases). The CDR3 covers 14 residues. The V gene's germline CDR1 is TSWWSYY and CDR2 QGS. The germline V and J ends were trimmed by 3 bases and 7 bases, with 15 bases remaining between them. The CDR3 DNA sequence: TGTGCTCTTGGGGACCTACGACAACAGGGTAAACTCATCTTT. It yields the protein CALGDLRQQGKLIF.

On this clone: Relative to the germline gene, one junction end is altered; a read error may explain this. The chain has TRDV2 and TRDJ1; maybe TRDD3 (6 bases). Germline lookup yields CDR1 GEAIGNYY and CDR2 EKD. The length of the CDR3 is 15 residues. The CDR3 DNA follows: TGTGCCTGTGACGGAGGGGGAACTTTAACCGATAAACTCACCTTT. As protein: CACDGGGTLTDKLTF.

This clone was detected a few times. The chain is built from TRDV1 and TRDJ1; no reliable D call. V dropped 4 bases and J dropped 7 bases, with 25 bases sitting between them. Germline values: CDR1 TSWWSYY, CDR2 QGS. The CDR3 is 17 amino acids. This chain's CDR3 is CALGVSPRMGRSAKLIF. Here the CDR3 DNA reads TGTGCTCTTGGGGTCAGTCCCCGGATGGGTCGGAGCGCTAAACTCATCTTT.